This entry concerns a single TCR beta chain. The CDR3 covers 14 residues. The V gene lost 1 base and the J gene lost 5 bases, with 11 bases spanning the gap. Germline V gene data show CDR1 as MGHRA and CDR2 as YSYEKL. The protocol was immunoSEQ multiplex PCR, while the TCRdb copy is restricted to in-frame clones and leaves out a portion. The sample yields approximately 120,000 clones, roughly 96% seen once. The data were taken from a study of T cell changes during pregnancy in multiple sclerosis. The receptor was isolated from a female donor with multiple sclerosis, enrolled in a pregnancy study. The rearrangement uses TRBV4-1 and TRBJ1-2; D uncertain. The specimen was peripheral blood, collected after pregnancy. For the CDR3, the DNA is TGCGCCAGCAGCCAAGTAACGGACTTTTATGGCTACACCTTC. Protein: CASSQVTDFYGYTF.